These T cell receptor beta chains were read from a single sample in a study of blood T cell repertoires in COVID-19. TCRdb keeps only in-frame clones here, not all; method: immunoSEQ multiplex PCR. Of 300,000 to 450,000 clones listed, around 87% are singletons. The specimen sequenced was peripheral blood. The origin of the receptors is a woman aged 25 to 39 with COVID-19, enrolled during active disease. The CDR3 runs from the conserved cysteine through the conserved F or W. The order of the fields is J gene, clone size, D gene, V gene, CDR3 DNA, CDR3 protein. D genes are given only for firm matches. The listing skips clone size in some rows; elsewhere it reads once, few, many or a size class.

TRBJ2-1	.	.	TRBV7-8	TGTGCCAGCAGCTTAGAGGGGGAACCCTACAATGAGCAGTTCTTC	CASSLEGEPYNEQFF
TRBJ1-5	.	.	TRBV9	TGTGCCAGCAGCGCAGACAGGTTCGATCAGCCCCAGCATTTT	CASSADRFDQPQHF
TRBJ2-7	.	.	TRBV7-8	TGTGCCAGCAGCTTAGGGGCAGGGGTTGGGGCCTACGAGCAGTACTTC	CASSLGAGVGAYEQYF
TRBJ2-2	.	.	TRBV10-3	TGTGCCGTCCAGAGAGGAACGAACACCGGGGAGCTGTTTTTT	CAVQRGTNTGELFF
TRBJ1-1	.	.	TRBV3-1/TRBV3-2	TGTGCCAGCAGCCAAGATCGGTTTGAAGCTTTCTTT	CASSQDRFEAFF
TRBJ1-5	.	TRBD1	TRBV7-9	TGTGCCAGCAGCTTAGGACAGGGGGCCCAGCCCCAGCATTTT	CASSLGQGAQPQHF
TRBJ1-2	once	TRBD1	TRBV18	TGTGCCAGCTCACCACCGGAACAGGGGTATGGCTACACCTTC	CASSPPEQGYGYTF
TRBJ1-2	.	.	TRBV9	TGTGCCAGCAGCCTACTCGACAACTTTAACTATGGCTACACCTTC	CASSLLDNFNYGYTF
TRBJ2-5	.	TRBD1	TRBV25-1	TGTGCCAGCAGTGAATACGGGACAGCCCAAGAGACCCAGTACTTC	CASSEYGTAQETQYF
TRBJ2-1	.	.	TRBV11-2	TGTGCCAGCAGCTCACCCGAGCCAAGGCAGTTCTTC	CASSSPEPRQFF
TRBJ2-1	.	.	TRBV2	TGTGCCAGCGGGAGCAATGAGCAGTTCTTC	CASGSNEQFF
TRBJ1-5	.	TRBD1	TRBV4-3	TGCGCCAGCAGCCAAGATCAGGACAGGGGGGAGCAGCCCCAGCATTTT	CASSQDQDRGEQPQHF
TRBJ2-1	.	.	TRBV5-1	TGCGCCAGCAGCTTGTTTGGACTAAGCTCCTACAATGAGCAGTTCTTC	CASSLFGLSSYNEQFF
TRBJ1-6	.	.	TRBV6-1	TGTGCCAGCAGTGACGACGCGGGGTGGGGGTCACCCCTCCACTTT	CASSDDAGWGSPLHF